The rows below give T cell receptor beta chains drawn from one sample of a study of CD8 T cells in ankylosing spondylitis. TCRdb re-called the 5' RACE reads through MiXCR, storing one row per CDR3 protein. The profile shows 750,000 to 850,000 distinct CDR3 sequences, about 11% of them singletons. Specimen: blood, either unsorted or a sorted T cell fraction (not recorded which). Receptors were obtained from a male donor with ankylosing spondylitis. The CDR3 runs from the conserved cysteine through the conserved F or W. Fields, in order: CDR3 DNA, CDR3 protein, clone size, V gene, J gene, D gene. D genes are given only for firm matches. Some rows mark clone size as missing; the rest say once, few, many or name a class of expanded clone.

CDR3nt: TGTGCCATCAGTGAGCACAGAGAGACCCAGTACTTC; CDR3aa: CAISEHRETQYF; abundance: -; v_gene: TRBV10-3; j_gene: TRBJ2-5; d_gene: -
CDR3nt: TGCAGTGCCAGCAAGCGGGAGGGCCAAGTCGAGCAGTACTTC; CDR3aa: CSASKREGQVEQYF; abundance: few; v_gene: TRBV20-1; j_gene: TRBJ2-7; d_gene: TRBD2
CDR3nt: TGTGCCAGCAGTCTCTCCCCTGCCGGGACGGTCTCCTACAATGAGCAGTTCTTC; CDR3aa: CASSLSPAGTVSYNEQFF; abundance: few; v_gene: TRBV28; j_gene: TRBJ2-1; d_gene: -
CDR3nt: TGTGCCAGCACCAATCAGGGCAACACTGAAGCTTTCTTT; CDR3aa: CASTNQGNTEAFF; abundance: -; v_gene: TRBV7-9; j_gene: TRBJ1-1; d_gene: -
CDR3nt: TGTGCCAGCAGTCAGGGGCGCCTTTACGAGCAGTACTTC; CDR3aa: CASSQGRLYEQYF; abundance: few; v_gene: TRBV6-2/TRBV6-3; j_gene: TRBJ2-7; d_gene: -
CDR3nt: TGTGCCAGCAGTCGACTAGCGGGAGTCTCAGATACGCAGTATTTT; CDR3aa: CASSRLAGVSDTQYF; abundance: -; v_gene: TRBV7-2; j_gene: TRBJ2-3; d_gene: TRBD2
CDR3nt: TGTGCCAGCAACCTAAAGGGTAGCAGGGAAGAGACCCAGTACTTC; CDR3aa: CASNLKGSREETQYF; abundance: few; v_gene: TRBV9; j_gene: TRBJ2-5; d_gene: -
CDR3nt: TGTGCCAGCAGTACCCGGACGGAAACTAGCACAGATACGCAGTATTTT; CDR3aa: CASSTRTETSTDTQYF; abundance: many; v_gene: TRBV6-1; j_gene: TRBJ2-3; d_gene: -
CDR3nt: TGTGCCAGCAGTTCCGACAGAAGCTCCTATAATTCACCCCTCCACTTT; CDR3aa: CASSSDRSSYNSPLHF; abundance: few; v_gene: TRBV6-5; j_gene: TRBJ1-6; d_gene: -
CDR3nt: TGTGCCAGCAGCTTAAGTCTTTCGGGTTGGGAGACCCAGTACTTC; CDR3aa: CASSLSLSGWETQYF; abundance: -; v_gene: TRBV7-9; j_gene: TRBJ2-5; d_gene: -
CDR3nt: TGTGCCAGCAGCTTAAATAGCGGGGGGGCTCTAGAGCAGTTCTTC; CDR3aa: CASSLNSGGALEQFF; abundance: -; v_gene: TRBV7-2; j_gene: TRBJ2-1; d_gene: TRBD2
CDR3nt: TGTGCCAGCAGCCAGGGCGGGGGGGAAACAGATACGCAGTATTTT; CDR3aa: CASSQGGGETDTQYF; abundance: few; v_gene: TRBV3-1; j_gene: TRBJ2-3; d_gene: TRBD2
CDR3nt: TGCAGCGTTGACAGTACCTATGGCTACACCTTC; CDR3aa: CSVDSTYGYTF; abundance: -; v_gene: TRBV29-1; j_gene: TRBJ1-2; d_gene: -
CDR3nt: TGTGCCAGCAGCCAAGTTCTGACTAGCGGCTCCTACAATGAGCAGTTCTTC; CDR3aa: CASSQVLTSGSYNEQFF; abundance: few; v_gene: TRBV3-1; j_gene: TRBJ2-1; d_gene: TRBD2
CDR3nt: TGTGCCAGCAGTTCTTGGACAGGGCGGACGAAGGATACGCAGTATTTT; CDR3aa: CASSSWTGRTKDTQYF; abundance: many; v_gene: TRBV12-3/TRBV12-4; j_gene: TRBJ2-3; d_gene: TRBD1
CDR3nt: TGCAGTGCTGGGGTGGTAGGGGGCGGGAGCAATCAGCCCCAGCATTTT; CDR3aa: CSAGVVGGGSNQPQHF; abundance: few; v_gene: TRBV20-1; j_gene: TRBJ1-5; d_gene: TRBD1
CDR3nt: TGTGCCAGCAGTTTATCGGGACAGGACCATGAAAAACTGTTTTTT; CDR3aa: CASSLSGQDHEKLFF; abundance: -; v_gene: TRBV28; j_gene: TRBJ1-4; d_gene: TRBD1